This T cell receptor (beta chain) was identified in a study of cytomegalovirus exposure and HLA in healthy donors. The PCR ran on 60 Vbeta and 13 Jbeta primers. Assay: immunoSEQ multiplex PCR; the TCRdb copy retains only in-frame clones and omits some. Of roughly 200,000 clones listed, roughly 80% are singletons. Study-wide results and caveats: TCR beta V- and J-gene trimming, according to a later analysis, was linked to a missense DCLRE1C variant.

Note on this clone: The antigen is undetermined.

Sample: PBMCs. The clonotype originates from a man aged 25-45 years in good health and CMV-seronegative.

This chain's CDR3 is CASQGAGATNEKLFF. CDR3 DNA: TGTGCCAGCCAGGGGGCGGGTGCAACTAATGAAAAACTGTTTTTT. The rearrangement joins TRBV6-6 to TRBJ1-4; 8 bases match TRBD1. The CDR3 spans 15 residues. The germline V gene has CDR1 MNHNY and CDR2 SVGAGI (reference sequence). V shed 8 bases and J 0 bases; nucleotides not matched to a gene: 5.